A selection of T cell receptor beta chains follows, all from one sample in a study of blood T cell repertoires in COVID-19. The table came from immunoSEQ multiplex PCR; TCRdb's copy has only in-frame clones and leaves some out. The data hold roughly 370,000 clones, with roughly 89% observed a single time. Source material: PBMCs or T cells enriched from blood (not recorded which). The receptor set was obtained from a woman aged 45 to 65 who had recovered from COVID-19. The CDR3 runs from the conserved cysteine through the conserved F or W. A D gene is named only where the DNA matches it firmly. The size of a clone is reported for some rows only, either as once, few or many, or as a class for expanded clones.

clone size	D gene	V gene	J gene	CDR3 protein	CDR3 DNA
.	TRBD1	TRBV5-5	TRBJ1-2	CASSLGGTEHYGYTF	TGTGCCAGCAGCTTAGGTGGGACAGAACACTATGGCTACACCTTC
.	.	TRBV7-2	TRBJ2-1	CASRPRGSQYNEQFF	TGTGCCAGCAGACCCAGAGGTAGTCAATACAATGAGCAGTTCTTC
.	.	TRBV28	TRBJ1-3	CASSLQGYTIYF	TGTGCCAGCAGTTTACAGGGTTACACCATATATTTT
.	.	TRBV15	TRBJ2-1	CATSRDMLPEQFF	TGTGCCACCAGCAGAGATATGCTACCTGAGCAGTTCTTC
.	TRBD1	TRBV10-3	TRBJ1-1	CASSRTGRGNTEAFF	TGTGCCAGTAGTAGGACAGGGAGGGGGAACACTGAAGCTTTCTTT
.	.	TRBV7-2	TRBJ1-1	CASSLVGGRRLLNTEAFF	TGTGCCAGCAGCTTAGTCGGGGGGCGACGGCTGTTAAACACTGAAGCTTTCTTT
.	TRBD2	TRBV2	TRBJ2-3	CASRPGGTSGTSTDTQYF	TGTGCCAGCAGGCCAGGAGGGACTAGCGGGACTAGCACAGATACGCAGTATTTT
.	TRBD1	TRBV7-2	TRBJ1-1	CASSPTPGTGADLNTEAFF	TGTGCCAGCAGCCCTACCCCCGGGACAGGGGCGGATTTGAACACTGAAGCTTTCTTT
.	.	TRBV5-5	TRBJ1-1	CASDPGRGGTNTEAFF	TGTGCCAGCGACCCGGGACGGGGGGGGACGAACACTGAAGCTTTCTTT
.	.	TRBV30	TRBJ1-1	CAWSRTGMNTEAFF	TGTGCCTGGAGTAGAACGGGGATGAACACTGAAGCTTTCTTT
.	.	TRBV7-9	TRBJ2-7	CASSFSGYEQYF	TGTGCCAGCAGCTTTTCAGGTTACGAGCAGTACTTC
.	.	TRBV6-5	TRBJ2-5	CASSYSAGRETQYF	TGTGCCAGCAGTTACTCCGCAGGGAGGGAGACCCAGTACTTC
.	.	TRBV6-1	TRBJ1-2	CASSEGWGGNYGYTF	TGTGCCAGCAGTGAAGGCTGGGGGGGAAACTATGGCTACACCTTC
.	TRBD1	TRBV3-1/TRBV3-2	TRBJ2-7	CASSFTGTGTYEQYF	TGTGCCAGCAGCTTTACCGGGACAGGGACCTACGAGCAGTACTTC
once	.	TRBV27	TRBJ2-5	CAFVGGRVKETQYF	TGTGCCTTCGTGGGAGGCCGAGTTAAAGAGACCCAGTACTTC
.	TRBD1	TRBV6-2/TRBV6-3	TRBJ2-1	CASSYSRTGKISDEQFF	TGTGCCAGCAGTTACTCGAGGACAGGGAAAATAAGTGATGAGCAGTTCTTC
.	.	TRBV28	TRBJ1-1	CASSFRVGTEAFF	TGTGCCAGCAGTTTCAGGGTAGGCACTGAAGCTTTCTTT